This T cell receptor (beta chain) was captured in a study of blood T cell repertoires in COVID-19. For the study at large: The samples span acute and convalescent COVID-19 from the United States, Italy and Spain.

Assay used: immunoSEQ multiplex PCR; TCRdb lists only in-frame clones, some missing. Of 150,000 to 200,000 clones listed, approximately 87% are singletons. The CDR3 has 14 residues. CDR1 SGHNT and CDR2 YENEEA come from the germline V gene. Trimming stripped 5 bases from V and 3 bases from J, with 14 bases between. The rearrangement uses TRBV11-3 and TRBJ2-7; no firm D call. The receptor's source is a man between 18 and 35 years old with active or convalescent COVID-19. Sequencing was performed on peripheral blood. This chain's CDR3 is CASSAQNTRYEQYF. CDR3 DNA: TGTGCCAGCAGCGCCCAGAACACCCGCTACGAGCAGTACTTC.